The 10 T cell receptor beta chains below come from one sample, sequenced in a study of post-analysis software for immune sequencing data. Their antigens are not known. Unique molecular identifiers tagged the TCR beta cDNA libraries. TCRdb reprocessed the PCR reads via MiXCR and lists one record per CDR3 protein. The table has about 810,000 distinct CDR3 sequences, about 53% seen once. Points from the study as a whole: In patients, TRBV5-6, TRBV5-1 and TRBV20-1 belonged to five TRBV segments found more frequently than in controls.

Sequencing used blood. The receptors here all came from a girl between 5 and 17 years old with multiple sclerosis.

This clonotype was counted between two and nine times. CDR3 protein: CSVELARASFNEQFF. The CDR3 nucleotides read TGCAGCGTTGAGTTGGCCAGGGCTTCGTTTAATGAGCAGTTCTTC. V gene TRBV29-1 combines with J gene TRBJ2-1; tentative D call: TRBD1 (5 bases). The CDR3 runs 15 residues. The V end lost 3 bases, the J end lost 7 bases, and 19 bases lay between the germline ends. The germline V gene encodes CDR1 SQVTM and CDR2 ANQGSEA.

V gene TRBV12-3 or TRBV12-4 combines with J gene TRBJ2-7, with D hard to call. Trimming pared 8 bases from V and 5 bases from J, leaving 10 bases between. This CDR3 contains 11 residues. This CDR3 is CASGRFDEQYF. For the CDR3, the DNA is TGTGCCAGCGGACGTTTTGACGAGCAGTACTTC.

The chain links TRBV27 to TRBJ2-7, with TRBD1 as a possible D gene (6 bases). The CDR3 has 16 amino acids. V dropped 2 bases and J dropped 0 bases, with 14 bases sitting between them. Germline CDR1 reads MNHEY; CDR2 reads SMNVEV (reference sequence). The DNA for the CDR3 is TGTGCCAGCAGTTTAACACTAGGGGGTGGCTCCTACGAGCAGTACTTC. Protein: CASSLTLGGGSYEQYF.

The chain combines TRBV6-5 with TRBJ2-1, with TRBD2 as a possible D gene (6 bases). V was clipped by 0 bases and J by 4 bases, with 10 bases between them. The CDR3 has 15 amino acids. Germline V lookup: CDR1 MNHEY, CDR2 SVGAGI. For the CDR3, the DNA is TGTGCCAGCAGTTACTCGAGGGAGGTTTACAATGAGCAGTTCTTC. As protein: CASSYSREVYNEQFF.

This clonotype showed up just a few times. The chain carries TRBV10-2 and TRBJ2-7; 10 positions agree with TRBD1. Germline V CDR1 and CDR2: WSHSY, SAAADI. The CDR3 totals 16 residues. V dropped 3 bases and J dropped 5; count of bases not matched to a gene: 10. CDR3 region: CASSDEPGQGRHEQYF. The DNA for the CDR3 is TGCGCCAGCAGTGACGAACCGGGACAGGGGCGTCACGAGCAGTACTTC.

V is TRBV5-1 and J is TRBJ2-5; maybe TRBD2 (5 bases). Germline V CDR1 and CDR2: SGHRS, YFSETQ. V lost 0 bases and J lost 5, with 14 bases in between. The CDR3 loop spans 15 amino acids. CDR3 sequence (DNA): TGCGCCAGCAGCTTGGCCGGGGAGCGTCGGGAGACCCAGTACTTC. Translation: CASSLAGERRETQYF. The complete variable domain, with remaining parts taken from reference TRBV5-1 and TRBJ2-5, reads KAGVTQTPRYLIKTRGQQVTLSCSPISGHRSVSWYQQTPGQGLQFLFEYFSETQRNKGNFPGRFSGRQFSNSRSEMNVSTLELGDSALYLCASSLAGERRETQYFGPGTRLLVL.

V usage is TRBV4-1 and J usage is TRBJ2-7; 8 bases agree with TRBD2. The CDR3 contains 17 residues. CDR1 is MGHRA, CDR2 YSYEKL, per germline. V gave up 0 bases and J gave up 3 bases; unmatched junction bases: 10. The CDR3 DNA reads as TGCGCCAGCAGCCAAGATCATCTAACTAGCGGATACTACGAGCAGTACTTC. Encoded protein: CASSQDHLTSGYYEQYF.

The chain employs TRBV20-1 and TRBJ2-1, with 10 bases fitting TRBD2. CDR1 DFQATT and CDR2 SNEGSKA come from the germline V gene (reference sequence). CDR3 length: 15 amino acids. Trimming at V came to 1 base and at J to 6 bases, leaving 6 bases not matched to a gene. The CDR3 sequence is CSARVPSGRGNEQFF. CDR3 bases: TGCAGTGCTAGAGTACCTAGCGGGAGAGGCAATGAGCAGTTCTTC.

A few counts support this clonotype. The chain has TRBV29-1 and TRBJ2-5; D not resolved. Looked up from germline, CDR1 is SQVTM and CDR2 is ANQGSEA. CDR3 length equals 12 residues. V was cut by 3 bases and J by 0 bases, with 5 bases left in between. The CDR3 spells CSVDRNQETQYF. The CDR3 DNA follows: TGCAGCGTTGACAGAAACCAAGAGACCCAGTACTTC.

The chain employs TRBV2 and TRBJ2-7; possible D gene TRBD1, 5 bases. The assigned J gene may be wrong: the sequence end matches TRBJ2-4 better. The CDR3 covers 15 residues. Germline V gene data show CDR1 as SNHLY and CDR2 as FYNNEI. The CDR3, as DNA: TGTGCCAGCAGGGGCGGCGGCAAGGGGCAAAACATTCAGTACTTC. Translation: CASRGGGKGQNIQYF.